Below, 4 T cell receptor beta chains from the same sample are listed, as sequenced in a study of cytotoxic CD8 clonotypes in ibrutinib-treated CLL. Assay used: immunoSEQ multiplex PCR; TCRdb lists only in-frame clones, some missing. The sample has 12,000 or so clones; about 80% are singletons. The input for sequencing was PBMCs, taken at disease progression, from a patient treated with ibrutinib. These TCRs come from a human donor with chronic lymphocytic leukemia.

This clone was found a few times. The chain is built from TRBV5-4 and TRBJ2-2, with D uncertain. Per the germline V gene, CDR1 is SGHNT and CDR2 is YYREEE (reference sequence). There are 12 residues in the CDR3. Trimming left V 4 bases short and J 6 bases short, with 7 bases between. As DNA, the CDR3 is TGTGCCAGCAGCCCAAGCCCCGGGGAGCTGTTTTTT. Amino acid sequence: CASSPSPGELFF.

The chain links TRBV18 to TRBJ2-2, with D tentatively TRBD2 (7 bases). Trimming removed 0 bases from V and 5 bases from J, with 13 bases in between. Looked up from germline, CDR1 is KGHSH and CDR2 is LQKENI. CDR3 length: 16 residues. The DNA for the CDR3 is TGTGCCAGCTCACCACCCGTGCGGGGGCTTACCGGGGAGCTGTTTTTT. It encodes CASSPPVRGLTGELFF. The variable domain in full, with the rest retrieved from reference TRBV18 and TRBJ2-2, is NAGVMQNPRHLVRRRGQEARLRCSPMKGHSHVYWYRQLPEEGLKFMVYLQKENIIDESGMPKERFSAEFPKEGPSILRIQQVVRGDSAAYFCASSPPVRGLTGELFFGEGSRLTVL.

In its sample, this clone was seen a few times. This chain joins TRBV7-6 and TRBJ2-7, with 9 bases fitting TRBD2. The V segment lost 5 bases and the J segment 3 bases; nucleotides outside the gene matches: 5. The CDR3 extends over 14 amino acids. Germline CDR1 is SGHVS and CDR2 is FNYEAQ. The CDR3 coding sequence is TGTGCCAGCAGCCGAGCGGGAGGCCTCTACGAGCAGTACTTC. Translation gives CASSRAGGLYEQYF.

The rearrangement joins TRBV7-8 to TRBJ2-3; 7 bases agree with TRBD2. CDR3 length: 15 amino acids. The germline V gene encodes CDR1 SGHVS and CDR2 FQNEAQ. J lost 0 bases, V lost 6 bases, and 6 bases had no gene match. Here the CDR3 DNA reads TGTGCCAGCAGATATCTAGCGGCCAGCACAGATACGCAGTATTTT. It yields the protein CASRYLAASTDTQYF.